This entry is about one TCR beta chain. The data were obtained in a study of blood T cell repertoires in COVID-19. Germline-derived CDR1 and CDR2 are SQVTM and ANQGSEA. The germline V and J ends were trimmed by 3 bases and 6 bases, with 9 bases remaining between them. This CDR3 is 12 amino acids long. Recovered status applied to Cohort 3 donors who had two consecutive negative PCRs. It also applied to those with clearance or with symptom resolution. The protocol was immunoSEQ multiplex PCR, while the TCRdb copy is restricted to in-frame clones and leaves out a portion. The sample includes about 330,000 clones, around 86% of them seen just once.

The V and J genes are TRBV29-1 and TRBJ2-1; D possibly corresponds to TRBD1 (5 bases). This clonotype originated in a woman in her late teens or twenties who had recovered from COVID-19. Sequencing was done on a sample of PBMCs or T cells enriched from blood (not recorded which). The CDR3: CSVDRVGNEQFF. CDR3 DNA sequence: TGCAGCGTTGACAGGGTTGGCAATGAGCAGTTCTTC.